The source of this T cell receptor (beta chain) is a study of shared clonotypes between healthy human individuals. Sequenced by immunoSEQ multiplex PCR; TCRdb stores in-frame clones only, minus some. The sample lists about 800,000 clones, roughly 96% occurring once. Naive CD8 cells lacked CD45RO, underwent positive selection for CCR7 and left out terminally differentiated effector memory CD45RA+ cells. Points from the study as a whole: Deeper or shallower sequencing was expected to change how clonotypes are shared among donors.

In regard to this clone: Its antigen remains unknown.

Germline values: CDR1 SEHNR, CDR2 FQNEAQ (reference sequence). Trimming removed 5 bases from V and 3 bases from J, with 17 bases in between. The CDR3 runs 15 residues. The sequence came from a man aged 30-40 years in good health. The sequenced sample was naive CD8+ T cells sorted from blood. The V gene is TRBV7-9, the J gene TRBJ2-7; D is undetermined. The CDR3 region has the DNA TGTGCCAGCAGCCCCCCGTTGGCGGCAGGCTACGAGCAGTACTTC. The encoded protein is CASSPPLAAGYEQYF.